This record covers a single TCR beta chain. What it recognizes is unknown. The record originates from a study of vaccination and CD4 T cells after COVID-19. Study context: Post-COVID draws followed diagnosis by a median roughly 99 days (range 35 to 161). Stimulation of cells relied on overlapping spike peptides derived from SARS-CoV-2, HCoV-NL63, HCoV-OC43 and HCoV-229E.

The treatment denotes: roughly 10-day PBMC culture with coronavirus spike peptide pools or control peptides (ViraFEST assay). ViraFEST enlarged antigen-specific T cell populations with peptide pools and afterwards sequenced TCRs. The CDR3 has 14 amino acids. Germline trimming cut 7 bases from V and 3 bases from J; bases unmatched to any gene: 3. Germline-derived CDR1 and CDR2 are LNHDA and SQIVND (reference sequence). Notes on the study in general: Counts of SARS-CoV-2-reactive clonotypes had a median that went from approximately 21 to 40, a nonsignificant change.

The study sequenced cultured CD4+ T cell DNA using the Oncomine TCR Beta short-read assay. Each CDR3 protein is one row after TCRdb ran MiXCR on the PCR reads. Altogether 14,000 to 15,000 distinct CDR3 sequences are present, 40% to 65% being singletons, with the ten largest covering approximately 8%. The chain recombines TRBV19 with TRBJ2-2; TRBD1 agrees at 9 bases. Sequencing used CD4+ T cells from blood, cultured in vitro. The TCR originated in a human donor who had recovered from COVID-19. This CDR3 reads CASTGQGYTGELFF. DNA of the CDR3: TGTGCCAGTACCGGACAGGGGTACACCGGGGAGCTGTTTTTT.